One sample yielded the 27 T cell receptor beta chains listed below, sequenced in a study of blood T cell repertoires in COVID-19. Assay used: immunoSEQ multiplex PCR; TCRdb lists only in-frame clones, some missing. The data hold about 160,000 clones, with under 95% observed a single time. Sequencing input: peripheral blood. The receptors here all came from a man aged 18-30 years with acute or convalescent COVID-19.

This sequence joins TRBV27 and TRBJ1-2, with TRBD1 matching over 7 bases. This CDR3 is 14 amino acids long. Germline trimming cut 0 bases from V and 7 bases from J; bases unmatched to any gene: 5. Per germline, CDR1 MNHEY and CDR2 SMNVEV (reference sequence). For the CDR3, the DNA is TGTGCCAGCAGTTTATCGGCCAGGGGGTCTGGCTACACCTTC. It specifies CASSLSARGSGYTF.

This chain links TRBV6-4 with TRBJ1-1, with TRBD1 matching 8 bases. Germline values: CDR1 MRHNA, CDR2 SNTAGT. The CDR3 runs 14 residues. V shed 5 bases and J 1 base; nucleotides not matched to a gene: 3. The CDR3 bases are TGTGCCAGCAGTCCCGGGACAGGGAACACTGAAGCTTTCTTT. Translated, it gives CASSPGTGNTEAFF.

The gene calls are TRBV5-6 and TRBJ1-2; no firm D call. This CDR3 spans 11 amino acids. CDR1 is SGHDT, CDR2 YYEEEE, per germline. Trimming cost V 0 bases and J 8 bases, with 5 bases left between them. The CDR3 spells CASSLGEGYTF. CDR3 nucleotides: TGTGCCAGCAGCTTGGGTGAGGGCTACACCTTC.

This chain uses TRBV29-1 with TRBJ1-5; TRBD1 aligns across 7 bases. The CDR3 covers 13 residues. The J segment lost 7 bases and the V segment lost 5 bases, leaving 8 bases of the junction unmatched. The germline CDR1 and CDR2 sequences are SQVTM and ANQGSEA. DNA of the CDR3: TGCAGCGTTTCACAGGGGCAGGACCAGCCCCAGCATTTT. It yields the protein CSVSQGQDQPQHF. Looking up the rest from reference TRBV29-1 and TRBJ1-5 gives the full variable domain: SAVISQKPSRDICQRGTSLTIQCQVDSQVTMMFWYRQQPGQSLTLIATANQGSEATYESGFVIDKFPISRPNLTFSTLTVSNMSPEDSSIYLCSVSQGQDQPQHFGDGTRLSIL.

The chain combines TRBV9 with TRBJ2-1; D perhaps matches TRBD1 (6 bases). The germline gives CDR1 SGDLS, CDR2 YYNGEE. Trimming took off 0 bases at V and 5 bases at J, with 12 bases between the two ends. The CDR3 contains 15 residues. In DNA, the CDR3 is TGTGCCAGCAGCGTAGCCCATAGGGGGAACAATGAGCAGTTCTTC. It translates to CASSVAHRGNNEQFF.

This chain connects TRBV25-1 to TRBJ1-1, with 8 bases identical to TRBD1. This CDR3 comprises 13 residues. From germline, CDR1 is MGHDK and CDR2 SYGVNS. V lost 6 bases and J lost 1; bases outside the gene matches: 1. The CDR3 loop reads CASRGTGNTEAFF. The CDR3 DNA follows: TGTGCCAGCAGAGGGACAGGGAACACTGAAGCTTTCTTT.

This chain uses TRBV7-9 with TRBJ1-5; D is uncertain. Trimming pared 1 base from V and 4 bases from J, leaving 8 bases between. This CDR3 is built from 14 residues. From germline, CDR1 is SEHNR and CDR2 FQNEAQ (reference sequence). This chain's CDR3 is CASSLGNSNQPQHF. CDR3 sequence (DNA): TGTGCCAGCAGCTTAGGGAACAGTAATCAGCCCCAGCATTTT.

CDR3 loop: CASRSYRAENTEAFF. The CDR3 nucleotides are TGTGCCAGCAGATCCTACAGGGCTGAGAACACTGAAGCTTTCTTT. V is TRBV25-1 and J is TRBJ1-1, with a tentative D call TRBD1 (6 bases). Trimming cost V 6 bases and J 1 base, with 15 bases left between them. Germline loops: CDR1 MGHDK, CDR2 SYGVNS. CDR3 length equals 15 residues.

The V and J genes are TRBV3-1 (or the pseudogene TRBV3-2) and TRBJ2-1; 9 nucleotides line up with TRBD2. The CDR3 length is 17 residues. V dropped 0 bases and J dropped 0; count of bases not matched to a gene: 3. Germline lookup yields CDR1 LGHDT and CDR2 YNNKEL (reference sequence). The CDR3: CASSQDRLAASYNEQFF. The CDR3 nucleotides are TGTGCCAGCAGCCAAGATAGACTAGCGGCCTCCTACAATGAGCAGTTCTTC.

The CDR3 DNA is TGCAGCGTTGCGACTAGCGGGATCCCTGAGCAGTTCTTC. Its translation is CSVATSGIPEQFF. V is TRBV29-1 and J is TRBJ2-1, with 11 bases aligning to TRBD2. CDR1 is SQVTM, CDR2 ANQGSEA, per germline. V gave up 4 bases and J gave up 9 bases; unmatched junction bases: 5. This CDR3 spans 13 amino acids.

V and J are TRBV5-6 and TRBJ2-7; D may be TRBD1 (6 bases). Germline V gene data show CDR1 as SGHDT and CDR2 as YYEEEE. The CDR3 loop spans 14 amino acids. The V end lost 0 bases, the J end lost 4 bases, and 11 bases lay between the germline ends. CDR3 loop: CASSLGSQGYEQYF. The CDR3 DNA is TGTGCCAGCAGCTTGGGGAGCCAGGGGTACGAGCAGTACTTC. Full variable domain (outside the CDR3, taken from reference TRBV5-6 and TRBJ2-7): DAGVTQSPTHLIKTRGQQVTLRCSPKSGHDTVSWYQQALGQGPQFIFQYYEEEERQRGNFPDRFSGHQFPNYSSELNVNALLLGDSALYLCASSLGSQGYEQYFGPGTRLTVT.

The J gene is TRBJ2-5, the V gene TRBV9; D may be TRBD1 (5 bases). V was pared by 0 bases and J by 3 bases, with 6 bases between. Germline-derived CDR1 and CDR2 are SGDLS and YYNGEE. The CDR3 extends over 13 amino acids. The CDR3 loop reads CASSVEGKETQYF. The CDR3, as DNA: TGTGCCAGCAGCGTAGAGGGGAAAGAGACCCAGTACTTC.

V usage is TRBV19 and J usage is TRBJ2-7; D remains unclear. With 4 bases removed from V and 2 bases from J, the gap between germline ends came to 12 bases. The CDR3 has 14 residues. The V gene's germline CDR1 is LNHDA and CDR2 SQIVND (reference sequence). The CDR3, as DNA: TGTGCCAGTAGTAGAGGCCCCTGGACCTACGAGCAGTACTTC. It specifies CASSRGPWTYEQYF.

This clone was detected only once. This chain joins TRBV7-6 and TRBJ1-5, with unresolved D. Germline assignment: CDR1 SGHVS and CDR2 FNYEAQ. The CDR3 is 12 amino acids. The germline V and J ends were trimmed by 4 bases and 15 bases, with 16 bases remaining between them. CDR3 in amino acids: CASSSGPRRGHF. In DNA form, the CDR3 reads TGTGCCAGCAGCTCCGGTCCCCGGCGGGGGCATTTT. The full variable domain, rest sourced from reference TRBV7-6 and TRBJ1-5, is GAGVSQSPRYKVTKRGQDVALRCDPISGHVSLYWYRQALGQGPEFLTYFNYEAQQDKSGLPNDRFSAERPEGSISTLTIQRTEQRDSAMYRCASSSGPRRGHFGDGTRLSIL.

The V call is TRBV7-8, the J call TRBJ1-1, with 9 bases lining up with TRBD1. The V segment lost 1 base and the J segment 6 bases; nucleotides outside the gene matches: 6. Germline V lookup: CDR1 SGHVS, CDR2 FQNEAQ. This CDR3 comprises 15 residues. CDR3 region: CASSLGGTGFAEAFF. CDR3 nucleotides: TGTGCCAGCAGCTTAGGAGGGACAGGGTTCGCTGAAGCTTTCTTT.

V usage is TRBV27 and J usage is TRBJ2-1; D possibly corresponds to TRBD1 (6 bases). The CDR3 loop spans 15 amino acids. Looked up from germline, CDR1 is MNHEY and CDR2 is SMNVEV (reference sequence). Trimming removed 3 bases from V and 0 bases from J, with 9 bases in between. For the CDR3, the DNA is TGTGCCAGCAGTTTCCAGGGGAGCTCCTACAATGAGCAGTTCTTC. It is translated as CASSFQGSSYNEQFF.

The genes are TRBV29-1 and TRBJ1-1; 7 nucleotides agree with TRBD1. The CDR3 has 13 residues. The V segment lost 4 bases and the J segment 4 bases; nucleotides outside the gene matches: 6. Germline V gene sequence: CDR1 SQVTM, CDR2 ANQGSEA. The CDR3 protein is CSVGRGVGTEAFF. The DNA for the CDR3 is TGCAGCGTTGGCAGGGGGGTTGGCACTGAAGCTTTCTTT. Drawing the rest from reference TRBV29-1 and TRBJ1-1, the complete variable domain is SAVISQKPSRDICQRGTSLTIQCQVDSQVTMMFWYRQQPGQSLTLIATANQGSEATYESGFVIDKFPISRPNLTFSTLTVSNMSPEDSSIYLCSVGRGVGTEAFFGQGTRLTVV.

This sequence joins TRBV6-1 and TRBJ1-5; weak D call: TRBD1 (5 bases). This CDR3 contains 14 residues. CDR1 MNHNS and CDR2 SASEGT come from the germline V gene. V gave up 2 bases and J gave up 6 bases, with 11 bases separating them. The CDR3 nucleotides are TGTGCCAGCAGTGAACTAAGGGGCCCTCAGCCCCAGCATTTT. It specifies CASSELRGPQPQHF.

CDR3 region: CSVIPLAVSYEQYF. The CDR3 nucleotides read TGCAGCGTTATTCCTCTAGCGGTCTCCTACGAGCAGTACTTC. V gene TRBV29-1 combines with J gene TRBJ2-7, with TRBD2 matching 7 bases. Germline trimming cut 5 bases from V and 0 bases from J; bases unmatched to any gene: 7. The CDR3 contains 14 residues. Germline CDR1 reads SQVTM; CDR2 reads ANQGSEA.

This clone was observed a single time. Written as DNA, the CDR3 is TGTGCCAGCAGGGCCCAGGGGGCAGTTGGCTACACCTTC. It encodes CASRAQGAVGYTF. The genes are TRBV6-5 and TRBJ1-2; 8 bases match TRBD1. CDR3 size: 13 residues. With V trimmed by 6 bases and J by 7 bases, 7 bases remained unmatched. The germline gives CDR1 MNHEY, CDR2 SVGAGI.

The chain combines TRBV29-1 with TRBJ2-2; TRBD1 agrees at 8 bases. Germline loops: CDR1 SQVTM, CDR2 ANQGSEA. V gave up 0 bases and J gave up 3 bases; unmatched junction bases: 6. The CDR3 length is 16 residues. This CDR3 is CSVEDPDRADTGELFF. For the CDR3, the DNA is TGCAGCGTTGAAGACCCGGACAGGGCGGACACCGGGGAGCTGTTTTTT.

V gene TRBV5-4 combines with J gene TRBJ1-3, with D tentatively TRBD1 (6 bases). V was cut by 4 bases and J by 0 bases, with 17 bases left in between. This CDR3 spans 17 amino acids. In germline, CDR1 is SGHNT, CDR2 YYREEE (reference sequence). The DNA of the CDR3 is TGTGCCAGCAGCCCGGCTTTAGGGGGATACTCTGGAAACACCATATATTTT. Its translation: CASSPALGGYSGNTIYF.

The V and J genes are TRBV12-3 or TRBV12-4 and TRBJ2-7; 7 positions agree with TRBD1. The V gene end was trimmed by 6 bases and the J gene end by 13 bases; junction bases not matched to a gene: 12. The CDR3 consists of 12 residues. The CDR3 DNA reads TGTGCCAGCAGCACCCCTACAGGGGAGCTCTACTTC. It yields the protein CASSTPTGELYF.

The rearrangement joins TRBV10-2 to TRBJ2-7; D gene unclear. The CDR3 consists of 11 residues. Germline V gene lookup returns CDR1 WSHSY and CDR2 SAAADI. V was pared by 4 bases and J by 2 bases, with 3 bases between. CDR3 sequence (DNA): TGCGCCAGCAGTGCCGCCTACGAGCAGTACTTC. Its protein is CASSAAYEQYF.

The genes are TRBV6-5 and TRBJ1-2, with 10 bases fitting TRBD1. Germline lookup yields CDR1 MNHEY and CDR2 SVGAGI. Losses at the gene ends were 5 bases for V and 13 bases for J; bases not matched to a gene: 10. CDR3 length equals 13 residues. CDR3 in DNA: TGTGCCAGCAGTCCCAGGGACAGGGGTTCTGGCACCTTC. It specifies CASSPRDRGSGTF.

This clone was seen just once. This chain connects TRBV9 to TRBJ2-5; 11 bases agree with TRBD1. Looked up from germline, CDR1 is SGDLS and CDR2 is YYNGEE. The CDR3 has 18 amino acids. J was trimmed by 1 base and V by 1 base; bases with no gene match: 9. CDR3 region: CASSVSSGTGGFQETQYF. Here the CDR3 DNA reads TGTGCCAGCAGCGTATCCTCCGGGACAGGGGGATTCCAAGAGACCCAGTACTTC.

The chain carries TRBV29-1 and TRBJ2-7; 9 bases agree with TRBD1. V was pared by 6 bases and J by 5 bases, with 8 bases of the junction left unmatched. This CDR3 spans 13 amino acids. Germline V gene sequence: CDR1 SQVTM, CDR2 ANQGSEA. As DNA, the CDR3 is TGCAGCGTAGGACGGGACAGGGTGAACGAGCAGTACTTC. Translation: CSVGRDRVNEQYF.